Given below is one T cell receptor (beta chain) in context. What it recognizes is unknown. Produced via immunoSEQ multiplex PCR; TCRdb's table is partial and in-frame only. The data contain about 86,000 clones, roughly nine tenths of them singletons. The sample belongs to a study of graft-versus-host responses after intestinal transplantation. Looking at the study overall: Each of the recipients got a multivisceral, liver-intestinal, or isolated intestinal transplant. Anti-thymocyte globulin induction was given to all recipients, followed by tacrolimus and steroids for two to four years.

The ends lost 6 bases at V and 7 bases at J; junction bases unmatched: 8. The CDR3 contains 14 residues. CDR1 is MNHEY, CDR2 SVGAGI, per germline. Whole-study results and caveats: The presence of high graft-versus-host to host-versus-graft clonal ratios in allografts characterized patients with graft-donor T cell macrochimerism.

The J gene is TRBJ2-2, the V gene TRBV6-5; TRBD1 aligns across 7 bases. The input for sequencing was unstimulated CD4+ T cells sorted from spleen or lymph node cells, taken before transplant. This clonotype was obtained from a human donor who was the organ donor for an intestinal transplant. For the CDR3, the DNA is TGTGCCAGCAGACCCCGTCAGGGGGACGGGGAGCTGTTTTTT. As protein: CASRPRQGDGELFF.